This T cell receptor beta chain was captured by sequencing in a study of blood T cells in healthy people across ages. Across the whole study: With template switching, about one barcoded beta molecule was captured per two T cells.

Only a few counts were recorded for this clonotype. A second PCR of about 7 to 12 cycles used a sample-barcoded 5' primer and a J-beta primer mix. TCRdb redid the calling of the 5' RACE reads with MiXCR, one entry per CDR3 protein. The data hold 1.5 million or so distinct CDR3 sequences, with roughly 43% observed a single time. V dropped 2 bases and J dropped 5 bases, with 10 bases sitting between them. The CDR3 is made up of 14 amino acids. Germline values: CDR1 SGHTA, CDR2 FQGNSA. The sequence derives from a woman aged 18-29 years in good health. What was sequenced was blood. The V and J genes are TRBV7-2 and TRBJ2-1, with a possible D match to TRBD2 (6 bases). The chain's CDR3 is CASSLPGAHNEQFF. For the CDR3, the DNA is TGTGCCAGCAGCTTACCGGGAGCCCACAATGAGCAGTTCTTC.